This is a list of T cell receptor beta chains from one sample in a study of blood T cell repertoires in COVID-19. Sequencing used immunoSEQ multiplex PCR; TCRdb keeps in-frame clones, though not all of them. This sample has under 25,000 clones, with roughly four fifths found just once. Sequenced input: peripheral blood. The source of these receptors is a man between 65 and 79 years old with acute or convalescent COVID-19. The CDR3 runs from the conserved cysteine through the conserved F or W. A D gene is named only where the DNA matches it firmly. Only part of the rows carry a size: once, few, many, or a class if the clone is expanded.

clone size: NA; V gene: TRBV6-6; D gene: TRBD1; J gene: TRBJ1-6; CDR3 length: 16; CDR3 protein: CASSPPDRGVLSPLHF; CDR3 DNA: TGTGCCAGCAGCCCGCCCGACAGGGGAGTACTTTCACCCCTCCACTTT
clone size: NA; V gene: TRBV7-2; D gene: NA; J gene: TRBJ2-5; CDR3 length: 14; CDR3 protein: CASSPAGFQETQYF; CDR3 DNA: TGTGCCAGCAGCCCGGCGGGGTTTCAGGAGACCCAGTACTTC
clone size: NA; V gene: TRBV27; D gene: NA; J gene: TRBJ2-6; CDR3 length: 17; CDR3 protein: CASSLLGAPSGANVLTF; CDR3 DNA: TGTGCCAGCAGTTTATTGGGGGCGCCGTCTGGGGCCAACGTCCTGACTTTC
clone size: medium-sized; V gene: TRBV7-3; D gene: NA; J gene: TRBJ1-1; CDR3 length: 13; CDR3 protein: CASSLQENTEAFF; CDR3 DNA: TGTGCCAGCAGTTTACAGGAGAACACTGAAGCTTTCTTT
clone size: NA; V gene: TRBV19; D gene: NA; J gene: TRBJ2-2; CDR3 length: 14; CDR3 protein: CASKDSHTTGELFF; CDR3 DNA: TGTGCCAGTAAGGACAGTCATACCACCGGGGAGCTGTTTTTT
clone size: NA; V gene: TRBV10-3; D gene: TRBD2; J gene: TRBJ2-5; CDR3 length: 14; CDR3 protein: CAISGTRREETQYF; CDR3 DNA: TGTGCCATCAGTGGGACTAGAAGGGAAGAGACCCAGTACTTC
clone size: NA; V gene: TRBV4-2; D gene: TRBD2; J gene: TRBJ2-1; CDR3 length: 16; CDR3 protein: CASSQVLAGGDNEQFF; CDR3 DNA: TGTGCCAGCAGCCAAGTATTAGCGGGAGGTGACAATGAGCAGTTCTTC
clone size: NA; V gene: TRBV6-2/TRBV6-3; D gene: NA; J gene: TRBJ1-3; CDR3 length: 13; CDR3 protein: CASSRSKGNTIYF; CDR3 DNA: TGTGCCAGCAGTCGTAGCAAAGGAAACACCATATATTTT
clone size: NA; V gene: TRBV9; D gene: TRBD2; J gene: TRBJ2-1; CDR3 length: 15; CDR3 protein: CASSVTGRADNEQFF; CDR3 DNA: TGTGCCAGCAGCGTAACCGGGAGGGCTGACAATGAGCAGTTCTTC
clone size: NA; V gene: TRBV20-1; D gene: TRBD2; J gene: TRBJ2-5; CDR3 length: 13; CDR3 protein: CSASTRGGETQYF; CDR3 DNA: TGCAGTGCTAGTACCCGGGGGGGAGAGACCCAGTACTTC
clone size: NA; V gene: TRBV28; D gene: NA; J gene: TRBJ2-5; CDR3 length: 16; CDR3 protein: CASSFSQGRGQETQYF; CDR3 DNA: TGTGCCAGCAGTTTCTCGCAGGGTAGAGGCCAAGAGACCCAGTACTTC
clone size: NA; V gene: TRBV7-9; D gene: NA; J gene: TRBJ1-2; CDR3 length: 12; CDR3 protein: CASSDTSYGYTF; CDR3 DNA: TGTGCCAGCAGCGATACAAGCTATGGCTACACCTTC
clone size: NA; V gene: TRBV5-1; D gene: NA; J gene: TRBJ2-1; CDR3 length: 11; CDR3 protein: CASSYPGEQFF; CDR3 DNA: TGCGCCAGCAGCTACCCGGGTGAGCAGTTCTTC
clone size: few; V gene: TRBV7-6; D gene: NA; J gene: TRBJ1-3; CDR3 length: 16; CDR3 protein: CASSLDWRSSGNTIYF; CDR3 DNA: TGTGCCAGCAGCTTAGATTGGAGGTCTAGTGGAAACACCATATATTTT
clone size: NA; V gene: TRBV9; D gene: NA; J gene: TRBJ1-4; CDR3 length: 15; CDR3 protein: CASSADRQANEKLFF; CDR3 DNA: TGTGCCAGCAGCGCCGATAGACAGGCTAATGAAAAACTGTTTTTT
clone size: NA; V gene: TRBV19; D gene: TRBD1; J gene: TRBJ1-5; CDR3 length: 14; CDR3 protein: CASSSRQGAQPQHF; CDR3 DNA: TGTGCCAGTAGCTCAAGACAGGGGGCACAGCCCCAGCATTTT
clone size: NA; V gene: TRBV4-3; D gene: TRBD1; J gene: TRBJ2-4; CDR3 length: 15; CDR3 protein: CASSQLRRQGDIQYF; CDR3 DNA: TGCGCCAGCAGCCAACTAAGGAGACAGGGGGACATTCAGTACTTC
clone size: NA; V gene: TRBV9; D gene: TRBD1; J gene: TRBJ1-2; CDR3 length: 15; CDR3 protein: CASSVEGGRNYGYTF; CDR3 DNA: TGTGCCAGCAGCGTAGAAGGGGGCAGAAACTATGGCTACACCTTC
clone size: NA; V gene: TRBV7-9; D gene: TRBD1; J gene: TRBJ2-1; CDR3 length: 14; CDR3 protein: CASSLIQGANEQFF; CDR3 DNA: TGTGCCAGCAGCTTAATCCAGGGGGCGAATGAGCAGTTCTTC
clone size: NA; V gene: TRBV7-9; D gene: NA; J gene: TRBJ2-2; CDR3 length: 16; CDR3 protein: CASSLFAGVGTGELFF; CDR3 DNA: TGTGCCAGCAGCTTATTTGCCGGGGTTGGGACCGGGGAGCTGTTTTTT
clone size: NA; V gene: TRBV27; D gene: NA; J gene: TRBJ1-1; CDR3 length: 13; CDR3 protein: CASSLSVNTEAFF; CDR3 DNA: TGTGCCAGCAGTTTATCTGTAAACACTGAAGCTTTCTTT
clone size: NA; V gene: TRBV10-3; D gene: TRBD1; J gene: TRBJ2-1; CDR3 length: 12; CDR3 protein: CAIRTQGDEQFF; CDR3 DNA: TGTGCCATCAGGACACAGGGGGATGAGCAGTTCTTC
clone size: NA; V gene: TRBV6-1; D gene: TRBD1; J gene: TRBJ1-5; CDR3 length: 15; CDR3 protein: CASSEMTGNNQPQHF; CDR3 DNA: TGTGCCAGCAGTGAGATGACAGGGAACAATCAGCCCCAGCATTTT
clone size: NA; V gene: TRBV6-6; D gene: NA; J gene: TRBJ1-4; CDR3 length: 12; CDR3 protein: CASSYSVGKLFF; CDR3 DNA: TGTGCCAGCAGTTACTCGGTCGGAAAACTGTTTTTT
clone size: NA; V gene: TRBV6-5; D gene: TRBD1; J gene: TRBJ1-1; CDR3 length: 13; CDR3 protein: CASILGQGTEAFF; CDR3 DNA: TGTGCCAGCATCCTAGGACAGGGTACTGAAGCTTTCTTT
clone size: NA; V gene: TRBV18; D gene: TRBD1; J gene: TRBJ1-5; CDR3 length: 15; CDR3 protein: CASSPPGQHNQPQHF; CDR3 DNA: TGTGCCAGCTCCCCCCCGGGACAGCACAATCAGCCCCAGCATTTT
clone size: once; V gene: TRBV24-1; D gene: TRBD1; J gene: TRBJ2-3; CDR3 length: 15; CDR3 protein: CATSDSWTGSDTQYF; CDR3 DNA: TGTGCCACCAGTGATTCGTGGACAGGATCAGATACGCAGTATTTT